This note documents a single T cell receptor (beta chain) sequence. Within the sample, other DNA sequences also encode this same CDR3. As processed by the authors: Scientists estimated how many nucleated cells there were by amplifying reference gene primers. Some clones are missing from TCRdb's copy, which holds only in-frame ones; the method was immunoSEQ multiplex PCR. That table supplies the V and J calls and clone size; D and trimming were determined from the DNA. The sample carries around 270,000 clones, over 75% recorded once. Patients at the Seattle site were enrolled during active infection and followed longitudinally. This entry belongs to a study of blood T cell repertoires in COVID-19. This TCR derives from a human donor with COVID-19, enrolled during active disease. The donor label of this sample is uncertain. The sample taken for sequencing was peripheral blood.

CDR3 protein: CASSIGAANTEAFF. Written as DNA, the CDR3 is TGTGCCAGTAGTATTGGAGCGGCGAACACTGAAGCTTTCTTT. This chain joins TRBV19 and TRBJ1-1, with D unclear. The CDR3 consists of 14 residues. Trimming left V 3 bases short and J 1 base short, with 9 bases between. Germline-derived CDR1 and CDR2 are LNHDA and SQIVND (reference sequence).